This TCR beta chain was observed in a study of cytomegalovirus exposure and HLA in healthy donors. The PCR used 60 Vbeta and 13 Jbeta primers. Assay used: immunoSEQ multiplex PCR; TCRdb lists only in-frame clones, some missing. The sample lists over 150,000 clones, about 68% occurring once. The sequence was obtained from a young man in good health and CMV-seronegative. Sequences were obtained from PBMCs.

The CDR3 region is CASRPGADNQPQHF. DNA for the CDR3: TGTGCCAGTAGGCCAGGGGCAGACAATCAGCCCCAGCATTTT. This chain connects TRBV19 to TRBJ1-5; D perhaps matches TRBD1 (6 bases). CDR3 length: 14 amino acids. Trimming stripped 6 bases from V and 3 bases from J, with 12 bases between. The germline CDR1 and CDR2 sequences are LNHDA and SQIVND (reference sequence).